This TCR beta chain was retrieved from a study of T cell clonality in common variable immunodeficiency. Blood samples were heparinized, 5 to 8 ml per donor. The sample holds a few counts of this clone. Method: immunoSEQ multiplex PCR; TCRdb's copy keeps in-frame clones and lacks some. Found here are approximately 52,000 clones, no singletons; the ten largest cover about 3.4%. This sequence was found in a person aged 18-70 years in good health. Sequencing was carried out using peripheral blood mononuclear cells.

CDR3 region: CASSYGASGSYDYTF. Partial CDR3 DNA: TGTGCCAGCAGTTACGGAGCTAGCGGGAGCTACGAC. This chain links TRBV6-2 or TRBV6-3 with TRBJ1-2; D uncertain. The read finishes 3 residues shy of the CDR3 end, and the germline J gene is used to complete it. This CDR3 has 15 residues. Germline values: CDR1 MNHEY, CDR2 SVGEGT.